This TCR beta chain was observed in a study of OX40 agonist ivuxolimab in advanced cancers. For context, the study as a whole: Ivuxolimab was an agonistic, fully human IgG2 monoclonal antibody directed against OX40 (CD134), a costimulatory receptor. Of the roughly 52 dose-escalation patients, hepatocellular carcinoma was present in about 20, melanoma in approximately 15, renal cell carcinoma in 9 and head and neck cancer in 9. Prior anti-PD-1, anti-PD-L1 or anti-CTLA-4 therapy was permitted, and checkpoint inhibitors had been received by roughly 42% of dose-escalation patients. The paper describes the monotherapy dose-escalation part (N of about 52 patients) of the phase I trial of ivuxolimab. Peripheral TCRbeta sequencing was intended to test whether TCR sequence diversity was altered and clonal T-cell expansion was caused by ivuxolimab. The dose-escalation cohort was about 87% male with a mean age of 60 years, ranging from roughly 20 to 85. Intravenous ivuxolimab was administered to patients every 2 weeks at six dose levels: 0.01, 0.1, 0.3, 1.5, 3 and 10 mg/kg. Partial responses were achieved by three dose-escalation patients, of whom one had hepatocellular carcinoma and two had cutaneous melanoma. The paper's findings and limits, for the study overall: Low levels of normalized T-cell clonal expansion were also shown by some nonresponding patients. After ivuxolimab, expanded clones were on average more numerous among CD8+ T cells than among CD4+ T cells. In partial responders in the 0.1-3.0 mg/kg groups, normalized peripheral clonal expansion was found to be among the lowest, especially among CD8+ T cells. The antigen specificity of the peripheral T cells that underwent clonal expansion was not determined. At doses of 0.1 to 3.0 mg/kg, clonal expansion of both CD4+ and CD8+ T cells in blood was seen between baseline and week 6.

For this clone: This receptor's antigen is unknown. No base qualities exist here, and no much larger clone lies one base off it.

Genomic DNA was isolated from the sorted cells so that the TCRbeta CDR3 region could be sequenced. The immunoSEQ Assay was used for sequencing of TCRbeta CDR3 regions. The source is immuneACCESS, and TCRdb retained only in-frame sequences with V and J called. Part of the clones is not carried over; for the studies checked, unresolved V genes explain less than half of this, and the remainder is unexplained. The sample yields nearly 55,000 clones; roughly four fifths were counted once. 1.2% of the sample is in the top ten clones. The trial excluded patients who had a history of autoimmune disease or who were on systemic immunosuppression. Peripheral blood for TCR sequencing was drawn from every dose cohort at baseline, at cycle 4 day 1 and at cycle 7 day 1. The samples were drawn from a first-in-human, open-label, multicenter phase I dose-escalation trial of ivuxolimab. Adults with locally advanced or metastatic melanoma, renal cell, hepatocellular, or head and neck squamous cell carcinoma were enrolled in the trial. Before TCR sequencing, CD4+ and CD8+ T cells were separately sorted from peripheral blood.

Spanning cysteine to phenylalanine, the CDR3 consists of 18 amino acids. The read is trimmed to its CDR3 DNA, 54 bases read in frame from base 1. CDR1 and CDR2, looked up from the germline V gene, are MDHEN and SYDVKM. The germline V end is reduced by 3 bases and the J end by 5 bases; junction bases left unmatched: 14. The sample in question was CD4+ or CD8+ T cells sorted from blood, obtained in a trial of the OX40 agonist ivuxolimab. The sequence is built from TRBV28 and TRBJ1-5, and 9 junction bases match TRBD1. This TCR was sampled from an adult with an advanced solid tumor such as melanoma, head and neck, liver or kidney cancer. The sequenced DNA: TGTGCCAGCAGTTTGTTCTTACAGGGGGCGGGCGGGGATCAGCCCCAGCATTTT. This gives the protein CASSLFLQGAGGDQPQHF.